This TCR beta chain was documented in a study of cytomegalovirus exposure and HLA in healthy donors. As for this clone: Its antigen is not identified.

Samples came from healthy bone marrow donors. Likely unrecorded immune exposures existed in these nominally healthy donors. The primer mix had 60 Vbeta and 13 Jbeta primers. TCRdb's table, derived via immunoSEQ multiplex PCR, lists solely in-frame clones and lacks some. This sample has about 92,000 clones, with roughly 80% found just once. Whole-study findings and limits: Most TCR sequences were seen very rarely across donors, but some public TCRs occurred in many. The study put some 160 TCR beta chains on its list as cytomegalovirus-associated.

V lost 4 bases and J 1 base, leaving 5 bases between the germline ends. The length of the CDR3 is 11 residues. Per germline, CDR1 SQVTM and CDR2 ANQGSEA. Sequencing input: PBMCs. The origin of this receptor is a girl aged 2 to 10 in good health and CMV-seropositive. The chain recombines TRBV29-1 with TRBJ2-7; D is undetermined. The CDR3 sequence is CSVVRSYEQYF. DNA of the CDR3: TGCAGCGTTGTCAGATCCTACGAGCAGTACTTC.